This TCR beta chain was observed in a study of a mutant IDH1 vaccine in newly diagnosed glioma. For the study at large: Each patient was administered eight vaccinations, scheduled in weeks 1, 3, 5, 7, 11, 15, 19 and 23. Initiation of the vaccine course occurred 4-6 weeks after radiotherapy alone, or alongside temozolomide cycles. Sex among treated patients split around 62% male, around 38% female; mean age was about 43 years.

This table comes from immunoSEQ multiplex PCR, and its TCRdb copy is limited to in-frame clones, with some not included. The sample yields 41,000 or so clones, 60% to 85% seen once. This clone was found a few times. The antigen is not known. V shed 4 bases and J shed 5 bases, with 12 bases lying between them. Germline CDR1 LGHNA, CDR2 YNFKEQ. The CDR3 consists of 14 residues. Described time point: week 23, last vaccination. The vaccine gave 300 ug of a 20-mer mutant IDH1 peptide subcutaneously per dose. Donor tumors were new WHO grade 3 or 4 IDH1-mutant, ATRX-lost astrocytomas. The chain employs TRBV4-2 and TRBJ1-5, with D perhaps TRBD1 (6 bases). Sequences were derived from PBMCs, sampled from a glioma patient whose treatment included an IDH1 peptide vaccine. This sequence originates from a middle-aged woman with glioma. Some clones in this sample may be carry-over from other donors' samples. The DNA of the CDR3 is TGTGCCAGCAGCCGGGGGGCGGGCTATCAGCCCCAGCATTTT. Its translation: CASSRGAGYQPQHF.